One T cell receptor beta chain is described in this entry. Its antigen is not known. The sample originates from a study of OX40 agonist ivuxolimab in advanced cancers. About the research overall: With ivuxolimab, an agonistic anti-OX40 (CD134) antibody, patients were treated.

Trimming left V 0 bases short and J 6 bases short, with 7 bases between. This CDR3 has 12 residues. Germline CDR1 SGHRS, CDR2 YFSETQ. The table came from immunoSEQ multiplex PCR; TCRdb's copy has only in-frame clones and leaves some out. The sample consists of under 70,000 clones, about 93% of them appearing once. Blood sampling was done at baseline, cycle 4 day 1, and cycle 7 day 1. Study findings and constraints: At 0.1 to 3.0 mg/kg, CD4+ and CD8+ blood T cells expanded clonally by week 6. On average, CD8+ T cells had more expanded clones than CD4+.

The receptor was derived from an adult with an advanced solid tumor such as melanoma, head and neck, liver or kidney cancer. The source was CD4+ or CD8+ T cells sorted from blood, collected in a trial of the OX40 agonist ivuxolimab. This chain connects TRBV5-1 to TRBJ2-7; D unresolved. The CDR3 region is CASSLAPSEQYF. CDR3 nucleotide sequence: TGCGCCAGCAGCTTGGCCCCCAGCGAGCAGTACTTC. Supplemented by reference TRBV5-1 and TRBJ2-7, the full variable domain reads KAGVTQTPRYLIKTRGQQVTLSCSPISGHRSVSWYQQTPGQGLQFLFEYFSETQRNKGNFPGRFSGRQFSNSRSEMNVSTLELGDSALYLCASSLAPSEQYFGPGTRLTVT.